Below are 15 T cell receptor beta chains sequenced from a single sample in a study of identical twins. One entry per CDR3 protein results from TCRdb running MiXCR on the 5' RACE reads. The repertoire holds 420,000 or so distinct CDR3 sequences, with less than 20% as singletons. Input material: naive T cells sorted from blood. Every receptor here comes from a man aged 45-60 years in good health.

J is TRBJ2-7 and V is TRBV7-6; the match to TRBD1 covers 9 bases. Per germline, CDR1 SGHVS and CDR2 FNYEAQ. This CDR3 region has 16 residues. V shed 1 base and J 3 bases; nucleotides not matched to a gene: 7. CDR3 bases: TGTGCCAGCAGCTTAGTTGGAGGGACAGGGAACTACGAGCAGTACTTC. Translating gives CASSLVGGTGNYEQYF.

This clonotype was seen only once. This sequence joins TRBV30 and TRBJ1-2; 8 nucleotides align to TRBD1. Trimming cost V 3 bases and J 2 bases; bases outside gene matches: 2. From germline, CDR1 is GTSNPN and CDR2 SVGIG (reference sequence). The CDR3 has 13 residues. The CDR3 protein is CAWRDRVNYGYTF. The CDR3 DNA reads as TGTGCCTGGAGGGACAGGGTAAACTATGGCTACACCTTC.

This clonotype appeared once. The chain couples TRBV2 to TRBJ1-4; TRBD1 aligns across 7 bases. Unmatched junction bases numbered 8, after V lost 6 bases and J lost 7 bases. The CDR3 consists of 14 residues. Germline V CDR1 and CDR2: SNHLY, FYNNEI. CDR3 residues: CASRVQGSGEKLFF. CDR3 DNA: TGTGCCAGCAGGGTACAGGGGTCCGGTGAAAAACTGTTTTTT.

This clonotype was seen only a few times. CDR3 in amino acids: CAISGTEGNTIYF. In nucleotides, the CDR3 is TGTGCCATCAGTGGGACAGAGGGAAACACCATATATTTT. This rearrangement joins TRBV10-3 to TRBJ1-3, with a weak D call TRBD1 (6 bases). The germline V gene encodes CDR1 ENHRY and CDR2 SYGVKD. The V and J ends lost 4 bases and 4 bases respectively, with 8 bases between them. The CDR3 runs to 13 residues.

The chain links TRBV20-1 to TRBJ1-5, with D possibly TRBD1 on 6 matching bases. The CDR3 has 14 residues. Trimming cost V 1 base and J 0 bases, with 7 bases left between them. Germline assignment: CDR1 DFQATT and CDR2 SNEGSKA (reference sequence). CDR3 residues: CSARGTASNQPQHF. In DNA form, the CDR3 reads TGCAGTGCTAGAGGGACAGCTAGCAATCAGCCCCAGCATTTT.

In the case of this clonotype: This may stem from a read error, because a much larger clone lies one nucleotide away. The CDR3 carries no conserved terminal phenylalanine or tryptophan, so it likely arises from a read error. V usage is TRBV6-5 and J usage is TRBJ2-6, with 12 bases fitting TRBD1. The V gene's germline CDR1 is MNHEY and CDR2 SVGAGI. The length of the CDR3 is 17 residues. V was clipped by 4 bases and J by 1 base; unmatched bases: 2. CDR3 sequence: CASSSGQGASGANVLTL. In DNA, the CDR3 is TGTGCCAGCAGTTCGGGACAGGGGGCGTCTGGGGCCAACGTCCTGACTTTA.

This clonotype was counted between two and nine times. This chain uses TRBV2 with TRBJ2-7; tentative D call: TRBD1 (5 bases). With 5 bases removed from V and 5 bases from J, the gap between germline ends came to 13 bases. This CDR3 has 13 residues. From germline, CDR1 is SNHLY and CDR2 FYNNEI. The CDR3 is CASSQTRQNEQYF. The CDR3 nucleotides read TGTGCCAGCAGTCAGACCAGACAGAACGAGCAGTACTTC.

This clonotype was recorded many times. V is TRBV4-1 and J is TRBJ2-6; possible D gene TRBD1, 6 bases. Trimming cost V 0 bases and J 0 bases, with 12 bases left between them. Germline assignment: CDR1 MGHRA and CDR2 YSYEKL. The CDR3 loop spans 18 amino acids. In DNA, the CDR3 is TGCGCCAGCAGCCAAGATGTGGGGGCCCGCTCTGGGGCCAACGTCCTGACTTTC. Translated: CASSQDVGARSGANVLTF.

The chain links TRBV7-6 to TRBJ1-4; TRBD1 might be the D (5 bases). Trimming took 5 bases from V and 8 from J, leaving 15 bases between them. The CDR3 is made up of 14 amino acids. Germline V gene data show CDR1 as SGHVS and CDR2 as FNYEAQ. CDR3 bases: TGTGCCAGCAGCCCCGAGGCAGGGAACGAAAAACTGTTTTTT. Amino acid sequence: CASSPEAGNEKLFF.

At least ten counts were recorded for this clonotype. V and J are TRBV6-2 or TRBV6-3 and TRBJ1-2, with no clear D. V lost 8 bases, J lost 3 bases, and 13 bases lay in between. The CDR3 length is 13 residues. Germline V gives CDR1 MNHEY, CDR2 SVGEGT. CDR3 nucleotide sequence: TGTGCCAGCGGGCGGGCGGCGCACTATGGCTACACCTTC. Its translation is CASGRAAHYGYTF.

This clonotype appeared a few times. This chain connects TRBV4-3 to TRBJ1-1, with 11 bases aligning to TRBD1. Germline assignment: CDR1 LGHNA and CDR2 YSLEER. With 1 base clipped from V and 5 bases from J, the junction kept 12 bases outside the gene matches. The CDR3 sequence is 18 residues long. The CDR3 spells CASSQVGGTGGFGTEAFF. The CDR3 bases are TGCGCCAGCAGCCAAGTTGGGGGGACAGGGGGTTTCGGAACTGAAGCTTTCTTT.

The chain is built from TRBV4-3 and TRBJ2-5; D is unclear. Germline CDR1 LGHNA, CDR2 YSLEER. This CDR3 comprises 15 residues. V lost 0 bases and J lost 2, with 10 bases in between. The CDR3 coding sequence is TGCGCCAGCAGCCAAGATAGGGCAGTGCAAGAGACCCAGTACTTC. Translating gives CASSQDRAVQETQYF.

This clonotype was recorded many times. This chain joins TRBV20-1 and TRBJ2-5; D is perhaps TRBD1 (7 bases). This CDR3 region has 14 residues. Germline V gene sequence: CDR1 DFQATT, CDR2 SNEGSKA (reference sequence). V was clipped by 5 bases and J by 4 bases, with 17 bases between them. CDR3 coding DNA: TGCAGTGCTCCCCGGGGGCAGGGGGGAGAGACCCAGTACTTC. This codes for CSAPRGQGGETQYF.

Ten or more counts support this clonotype. This chain links TRBV6-5 with TRBJ2-7, with D perhaps TRBD1 (6 bases). V was trimmed by 0 bases and J by 2 bases, leaving 11 bases between them. CDR1 MNHEY and CDR2 SVGAGI come from the germline V gene. CDR3 length: 15 residues. CDR3 nucleotide sequence: TGTGCCAGCAGTTACTCGGGGACATTGACCTACGAGCAGTACTTC. The encoded protein is CASSYSGTLTYEQYF.

This sequence joins TRBV15 and TRBJ2-7; 7 bases are shared with TRBD2. This CDR3 has 15 residues. Germline V gene data show CDR1 as LNHNV and CDR2 as YYDKDF (reference sequence). The junction had 9 bases not matched to a gene; V was cut back by 5 bases and J by 2 bases. CDR3 sequence reads: CATSLDGGSAYEQYF. DNA of the CDR3: TGTGCCACCAGCTTAGATGGCGGGAGCGCCTACGAGCAGTACTTC.